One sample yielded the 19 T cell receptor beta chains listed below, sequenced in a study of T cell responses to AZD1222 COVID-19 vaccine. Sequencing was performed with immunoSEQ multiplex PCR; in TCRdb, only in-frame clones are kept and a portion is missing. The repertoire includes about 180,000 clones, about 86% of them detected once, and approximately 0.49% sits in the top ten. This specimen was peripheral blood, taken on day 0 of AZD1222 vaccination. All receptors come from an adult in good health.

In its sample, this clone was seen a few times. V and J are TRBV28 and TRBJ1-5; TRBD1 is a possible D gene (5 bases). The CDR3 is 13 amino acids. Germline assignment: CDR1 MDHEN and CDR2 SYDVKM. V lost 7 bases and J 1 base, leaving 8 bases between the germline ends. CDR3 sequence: CASNGDSNQPQHF. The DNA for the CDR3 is TGTGCCAGCAACGGGGACAGCAATCAGCCCCAGCATTTT. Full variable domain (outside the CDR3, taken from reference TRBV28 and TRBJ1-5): DVKVTQSSRYLVKRTGEKVFLECVQDMDHENMFWYRQDPGLGLRLIYFSYDVKMKEKGDIPEGYSVSREKKERFSLILESASTNQTSMYLCASNGDSNQPQHFGDGTRLSIL.

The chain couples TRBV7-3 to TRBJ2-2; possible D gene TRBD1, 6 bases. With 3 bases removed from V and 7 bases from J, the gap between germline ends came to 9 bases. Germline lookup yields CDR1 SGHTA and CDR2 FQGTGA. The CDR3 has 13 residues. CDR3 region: CASSFSGDGELFF. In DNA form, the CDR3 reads TGTGCCAGCAGCTTTTCAGGGGACGGGGAGCTGTTTTTT.

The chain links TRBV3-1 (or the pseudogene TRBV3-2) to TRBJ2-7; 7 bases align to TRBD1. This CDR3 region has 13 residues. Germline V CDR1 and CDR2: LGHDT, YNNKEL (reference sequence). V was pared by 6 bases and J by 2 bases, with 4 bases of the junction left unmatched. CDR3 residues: CASSRQGPYEQYF. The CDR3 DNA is TGTGCCAGCAGTCGACAGGGTCCCTACGAGCAGTACTTC.

The CDR3 DNA sequence: TGTGCCAGCAGTGGGTTGTGGCAGGACAGAGGCCAAGAGACCCAGTACTTC. Translating gives CASSGLWQDRGQETQYF. This chain joins TRBV6-1 and TRBJ2-5, with D perhaps matching TRBD1 (6 bases). The V gene's germline CDR1 is MNHNS and CDR2 SASEGT. The CDR3 extends over 17 amino acids. With 4 bases removed from V and 1 base from J, the gap between germline ends came to 19 bases.

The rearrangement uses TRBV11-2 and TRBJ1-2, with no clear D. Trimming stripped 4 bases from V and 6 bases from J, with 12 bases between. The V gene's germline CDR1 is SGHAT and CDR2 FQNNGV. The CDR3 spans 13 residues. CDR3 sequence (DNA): TGTGCCAGCAGCTCGACAAATTTGGATGGCTACACCTTC. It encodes CASSSTNLDGYTF.

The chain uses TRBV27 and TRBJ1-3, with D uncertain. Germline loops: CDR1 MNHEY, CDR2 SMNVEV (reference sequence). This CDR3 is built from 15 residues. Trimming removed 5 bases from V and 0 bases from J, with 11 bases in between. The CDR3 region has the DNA TGTGCCAGCAGTCCCGACATCAGCTCTGGAAACACCATATATTTT. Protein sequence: CASSPDISSGNTIYF.

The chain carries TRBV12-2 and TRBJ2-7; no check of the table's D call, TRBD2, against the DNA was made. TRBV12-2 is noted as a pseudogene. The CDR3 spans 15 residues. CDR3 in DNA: TGTGCAAGTCGCTCCGAGCGGGTACGCACCTACGAGCAGTACTTC. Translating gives CASRSERVRTYEQYF.

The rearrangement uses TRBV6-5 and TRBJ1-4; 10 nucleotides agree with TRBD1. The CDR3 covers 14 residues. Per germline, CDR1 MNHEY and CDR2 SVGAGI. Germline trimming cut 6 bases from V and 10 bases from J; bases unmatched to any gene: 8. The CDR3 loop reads CASSLGTGEGKLFF. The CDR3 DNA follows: TGTGCCAGCAGCCTCGGGACAGGGGAAGGAAAACTGTTTTTT.

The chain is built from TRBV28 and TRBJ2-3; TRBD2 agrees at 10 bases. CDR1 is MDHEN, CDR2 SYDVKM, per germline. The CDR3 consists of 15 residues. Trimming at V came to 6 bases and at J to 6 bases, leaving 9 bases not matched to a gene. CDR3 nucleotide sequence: TGTGCCAGCAGATCAAGGACTAGCGGTCAGGATACGCAGTATTTT. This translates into CASRSRTSGQDTQYF.

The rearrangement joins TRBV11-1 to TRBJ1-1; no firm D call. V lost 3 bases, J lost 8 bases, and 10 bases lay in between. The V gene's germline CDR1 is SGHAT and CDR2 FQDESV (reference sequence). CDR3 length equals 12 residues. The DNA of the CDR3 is TGTGCCAGCAGCTTGGGGTCCGACGAAGCTTTCTTT. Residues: CASSLGSDEAFF. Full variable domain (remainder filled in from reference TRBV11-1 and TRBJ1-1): EAEVAQSPRYKITEKSQAVAFWCDPISGHATLYWYRQILGQGPELLVQFQDESVVDDSQLPKDRFSAERLKGVDSTLKIQPAELGDSAMYLCASSLGSDEAFFGQGTRLTVV.

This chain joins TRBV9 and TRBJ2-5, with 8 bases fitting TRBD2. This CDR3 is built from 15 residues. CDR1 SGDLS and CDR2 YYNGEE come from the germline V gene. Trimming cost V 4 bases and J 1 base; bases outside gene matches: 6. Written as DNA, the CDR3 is TGTGCCAGCAGCCCAGGCGGGGGGACCCAAGAGACCCAGTACTTC. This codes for CASSPGGGTQETQYF. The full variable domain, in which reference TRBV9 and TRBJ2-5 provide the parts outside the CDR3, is DSGVTQTPKHLITATGQRVTLRCSPRSGDLSVYWYQQSLDQGLQFLIQYYNGEERAKGNILERFSAQQFPDLHSELNLSSLELGDSALYFCASSPGGGTQETQYFGPGTRLLVL.

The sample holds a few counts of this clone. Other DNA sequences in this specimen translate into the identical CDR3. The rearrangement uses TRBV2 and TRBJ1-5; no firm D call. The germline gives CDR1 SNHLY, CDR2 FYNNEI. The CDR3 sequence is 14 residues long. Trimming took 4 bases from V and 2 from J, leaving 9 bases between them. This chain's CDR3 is CASSVERGNQPQHF. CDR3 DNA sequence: TGTGCCAGCAGTGTGGAGAGAGGCAATCAGCCCCAGCATTTT.

This CDR3 reads CASSLAGALHNEKLFF. CDR3 sequence (DNA): TGTGCCAGCAGCTTGGCCGGCGCTTTACATAATGAAAAACTGTTTTTT. The gene calls are TRBV5-5 and TRBJ1-4, with D hard to call. The CDR3 runs 16 residues. Trimming removed 0 bases from V and 4 bases from J, with 13 bases in between. From germline, CDR1 is SGHKS and CDR2 YYEKEE (reference sequence).

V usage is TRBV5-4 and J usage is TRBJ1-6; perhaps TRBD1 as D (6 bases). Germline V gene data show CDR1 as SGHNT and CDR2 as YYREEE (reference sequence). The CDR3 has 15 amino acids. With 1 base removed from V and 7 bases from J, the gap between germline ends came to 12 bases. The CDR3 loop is CASSLNDRLNSPLHF. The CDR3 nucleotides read TGTGCCAGCAGCTTGAACGACAGGCTCAATTCACCCCTCCACTTT. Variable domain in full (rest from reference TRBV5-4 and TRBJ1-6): ETGVTQSPTHLIKTRGQQVTLRCSSQSGHNTVSWYQQALGQGPQFIFQYYREEENGRGNFPPRFSGLQFPNYSSELNVNALELDDSALYLCASSLNDRLNSPLHFGNGTRLTVT.

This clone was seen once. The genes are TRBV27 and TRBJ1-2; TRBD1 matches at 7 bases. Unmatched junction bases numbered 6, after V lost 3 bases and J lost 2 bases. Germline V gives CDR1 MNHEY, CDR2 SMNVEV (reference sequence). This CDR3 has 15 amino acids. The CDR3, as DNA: TGTGCCAGCAGTTTGCTCTCAGGGGGGAACTATGGCTACACCTTC. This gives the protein CASSLLSGGNYGYTF.

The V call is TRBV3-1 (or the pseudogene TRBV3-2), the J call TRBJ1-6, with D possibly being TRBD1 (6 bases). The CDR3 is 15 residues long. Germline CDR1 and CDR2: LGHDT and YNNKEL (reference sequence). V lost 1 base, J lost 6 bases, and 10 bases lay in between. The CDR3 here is CASSQGTVLNSPLHF. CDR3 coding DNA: TGTGCCAGCAGCCAAGGGACAGTACTTAATTCACCCCTCCACTTT.

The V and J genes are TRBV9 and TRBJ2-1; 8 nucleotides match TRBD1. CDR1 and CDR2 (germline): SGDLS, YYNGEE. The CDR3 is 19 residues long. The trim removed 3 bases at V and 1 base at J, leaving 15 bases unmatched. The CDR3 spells CASSAPPLSGGLSYNEQFF. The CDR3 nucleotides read TGTGCCAGCAGCGCACCCCCCCTTTCAGGGGGCTTATCCTACAATGAGCAGTTCTTC. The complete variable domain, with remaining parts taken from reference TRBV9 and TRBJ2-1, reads DSGVTQTPKHLITATGQRVTLRCSPRSGDLSVYWYQQSLDQGLQFLIQYYNGEERAKGNILERFSAQQFPDLHSELNLSSLELGDSALYFCASSAPPLSGGLSYNEQFFGPGTRLTVL.

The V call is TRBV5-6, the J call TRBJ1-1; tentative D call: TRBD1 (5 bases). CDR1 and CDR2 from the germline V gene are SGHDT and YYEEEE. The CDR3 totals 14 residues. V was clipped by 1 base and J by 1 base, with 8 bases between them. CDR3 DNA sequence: TGTGCCAGCAGCTTGCAGGGTAAGAACACTGAAGCTTTCTTT. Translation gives CASSLQGKNTEAFF.

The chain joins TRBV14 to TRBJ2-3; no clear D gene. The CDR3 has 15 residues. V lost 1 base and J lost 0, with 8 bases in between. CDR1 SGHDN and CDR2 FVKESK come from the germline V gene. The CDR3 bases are TGTGCCAGCAGCCAAGGCATATCTAGCACAGATACGCAGTATTTT. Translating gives CASSQGISSTDTQYF.